This T cell receptor beta chain appears in the sequencing data of a study of blood T cells in healthy people across ages. Caucasian, healthy and from Russia, the donors were aged between about 6 and 100. Approximately 9.4 milliliters was the volume of peripheral blood drawn from each donor. General observations from the study: A strong correlation was seen between TCR beta diversity and naive T cell percentage.

PCR was performed a second time for about 6 to 11 cycles using a sample-barcoded 5' primer and a J-beta primer mix. Tagging of each cDNA molecule was performed by a template-switch adaptor with 12 random nucleotides. Via MiXCR, TCRdb re-called the 5' RACE reads, giving one row per CDR3 protein. The table lists approximately 800,000 distinct CDR3 sequences, 35% to 40% of them singletons. The germline CDR1 and CDR2 sequences are MGHRA and YSYEKL. This CDR3 region has 15 residues. Worth noting for this clonotype: The target antigen is unknown. At one boundary the junction diverges from the germline segment, which might be a read error.

This TCR was sampled from a man between 18 and 35 years old in good health. Sequences were obtained from blood. This sequence joins TRBV4-1 and TRBJ2-1, with a possible D match to TRBD1 (5 bases). The CDR3 sequence: CASSQEGATYNGQFF. The CDR3 DNA sequence: TGCGCCAGCAGCCAAGAAGGGGCGACCTACAATGGGCAGTTCTTC.